This TCR beta chain originates from a study of cytotoxic CD8 clonotypes in ibrutinib-treated CLL. About the study: In all, about eleven patients were relapsed/refractory, some 15 were treatment-naive and approximately 17 were IGHV unmutated. Following a median 12 months of treatment, with a range of 6 to 36, response samples were taken.

The method was immunoSEQ multiplex PCR; TCRdb's version includes in-frame clones alone and lacks a portion of them. In the table there are about 120,000 clones, 80% to 90% of which are singletons. This clone was found a few times. J was trimmed by 0 bases and V by 5 bases; bases with no gene match: 6. The CDR3 is 14 amino acids. Germline loops: CDR1 SQVTM, CDR2 ANQGSEA. The chain couples TRBV29-1 to TRBJ1-1, with TRBD1 matching 7 bases. This receptor was identified in a human donor with chronic lymphocytic leukemia. The input for sequencing was PBMCs, taken after 24 months of ibrutinib treatment. CDR3 sequence: CSVYRGGVNTEAFF. For the CDR3, the DNA is TGCAGCGTTTACAGGGGCGGCGTGAACACTGAAGCTTTCTTT.